The 15 T cell receptor beta chains presented below share a single source sample, sequenced in a study of blood T cell repertoires in COVID-19. Some clones are missing from TCRdb's copy, which holds only in-frame ones; the method was immunoSEQ multiplex PCR. The table has about 150,000 clones, 85% seen once; the top ten hold around 6.2%. The source material was PBMCs or T cells enriched from blood (not recorded which). The source is a woman in her forties who had recovered from COVID-19.

The chain links TRBV5-1 to TRBJ1-6; D is undetermined. The CDR3 runs 15 residues. Germline CDR1 and CDR2: SGHRS and YFSETQ. V was pared by 0 bases and J by 6 bases, with 10 bases between. This CDR3 reads CASSLDPAGNSPLHF. The CDR3 nucleotides read TGCGCCAGCAGCTTGGACCCGGCGGGTAATTCACCCCTCCACTTT.

The chain couples TRBV9 to TRBJ2-2; D is ambiguous. The V gene lost 4 bases and the J gene lost 3 bases, with 7 bases spanning the gap. Per germline, CDR1 SGDLS and CDR2 YYNGEE. The CDR3 runs to 13 residues. The DNA for the CDR3 is TGTGCCAGCAGCAGCCTTTACACCGGGGAGCTGTTTTTT. Translation: CASSSLYTGELFF.

This chain links TRBV29-1 with TRBJ2-3, with D tentatively TRBD1 (5 bases). Germline CDR1 reads SQVTM; CDR2 reads ANQGSEA. Trimming took off 8 bases at V and 2 bases at J, with 11 bases between the two ends. This CDR3 has 12 residues. The CDR3 nucleotides read TGCAGCCATGGGGCCCCCACAGATACGCAGTATTTT. Translated, it gives CSHGAPTDTQYF.

The V gene is TRBV5-5, the J gene TRBJ2-2; maybe TRBD1 (6 bases). The length of the CDR3 is 15 residues. With 4 bases removed from V and 4 bases from J, the gap between germline ends came to 14 bases. Per the germline V gene, CDR1 is SGHKS and CDR2 is YYEKEE (reference sequence). The CDR3 sequence is CASSDTGTGTGELFF. The CDR3, as DNA: TGTGCCAGCAGCGATACAGGGACGGGCACCGGGGAGCTGTTTTTT.

The chain carries TRBV7-9 and TRBJ2-7; 7 nucleotides line up with TRBD1. Germline CDR1 reads SEHNR; CDR2 reads FQNEAQ (reference sequence). J gave up 4 bases and V 3 bases, and 6 bases lay outside the gene matches. The CDR3 runs 14 residues. Here the CDR3 reads CASSLTGPGYEQYF. CDR3 nucleotides: TGTGCCAGCAGCTTGACAGGGCCGGGGTACGAGCAGTACTTC.

A few counts support this clone. The chain is built from TRBV4-2 and TRBJ2-5, with 11 bases matching TRBD2. Germline CDR1 and CDR2: LGHNA and YNFKEQ. CDR3 length equals 17 residues. Unmatched junction bases numbered 5, after V lost 0 bases and J lost 2 bases. CDR3 DNA: TGTGCCAGCAGCCAAGAAGGCTGGACTAGCGGGCAAGAGACCCAGTACTTC. Its protein is CASSQEGWTSGQETQYF.

This chain connects TRBV7-8 to TRBJ1-5, with 9 bases identical to TRBD1. The CDR3 runs 14 residues. J was trimmed by 8 bases and V by 6 bases; bases with no gene match: 8. Germline assignment: CDR1 SGHVS and CDR2 FQNEAQ. The CDR3 DNA reads TGTGCCAGCAGGATCGACAGGGGGTATGAGCCCCAGCATTTT. Translating gives CASRIDRGYEPQHF.

The V gene is TRBV6-5, the J gene TRBJ2-7; a weak D match, TRBD2 (5 bases). CDR1 and CDR2 from the germline V gene are MNHEY and SVGAGI. V was pared by 9 bases and J by 4 bases, with 16 bases between. The length of the CDR3 is 13 residues. CDR3 protein: CASNLASGYEQYF. The DNA of the CDR3 is TGTGCCAGTAACCTGGCCTCGGGGTACGAGCAGTACTTC.

The V and J genes are TRBV7-8 and TRBJ2-5; TRBD2 matches 8 bases. The CDR3 is 15 amino acids. Germline V gene lookup returns CDR1 SGHVS and CDR2 FQNEAQ. Trimming removed 5 bases from V and 5 bases from J; junction bases left unmatched: 10. The DNA for the CDR3 is TGTGCCAGCAGCGAGGAGCGGGAGTTATGGGAGACCCAGTACTTC. Its protein product is CASSEERELWETQYF.

This clone is a singleton in its sample. The chain joins TRBV11-2 to TRBJ1-3; unclear D gene. The CDR3 covers 14 residues. From germline, CDR1 is SGHAT and CDR2 FQNNGV. V lost 5 bases to trimming and J lost 1 base, with 9 bases between them. DNA of the CDR3: TGTGCCAGCAGCCTAGCGGGTTCTGGAAACACCATATATTTT. Protein: CASSLAGSGNTIYF.

The rearrangement uses TRBV30 and TRBJ1-5, with unresolved D. Germline lookup yields CDR1 GTSNPN and CDR2 SVGIG (reference sequence). The ends were cut back, 2 bases at V and 4 bases at J, with 21 bases in the middle. The CDR3 loop spans 17 amino acids. The CDR3 nucleotides are TGTGCCTGGAGTTTGGCTTATGCGGGTTTCGGAAATCAGCCCCAGCATTTT. Its translation: CAWSLAYAGFGNQPQHF.

The chain combines TRBV28 with TRBJ2-7; 10 nucleotides line up with TRBD2. Trimming at V came to 4 bases and at J to 4 bases, leaving 7 bases not matched to a gene. Looked up from germline, CDR1 is MDHEN and CDR2 is SYDVKM. This CDR3 spans 15 amino acids. For the CDR3, the DNA is TGTGCCAGCAGTTCCCCGGGACTAGCGAATTACGAGCAGTACTTC. Protein: CASSSPGLANYEQYF.

This chain joins TRBV1 and TRBJ2-7; the D call in the table, TRBD2, was not verified against the DNA. TRBV1 is reported as a pseudogene. The CDR3 is made up of 15 amino acids. The CDR3 nucleotides read TGCACCAGCAGCCAACGTCTAGCGGGGGGGCCCGAGCAGTACTTC. This gives the protein CTSSQRLAGGPEQYF.

For this clone: Other DNA sequences in the sample encode the same CDR3. The J gene is TRBJ1-3, the V gene TRBV9; tentatively, D is TRBD1 (5 bases). Germline CDR1 reads SGDLS; CDR2 reads YYNGEE. V shed 0 bases and J shed 2 bases, with 9 bases lying between them. The CDR3 is 15 residues long. The CDR3 DNA sequence: TGTGCCAGCAGCGTAGGGGCAGGGCCTGGAAACACCATATATTTT. Protein: CASSVGAGPGNTIYF.

The rearrangement links TRBV5-4 to TRBJ2-1, with D perhaps matching TRBD1 (6 bases). CDR3 length equals 15 residues. In germline, CDR1 is SGHNT, CDR2 YYREEE (reference sequence). The V and J ends lost 4 bases and 7 bases respectively, with 18 bases between them. The chain's CDR3 is CASSPKGTTGNEQFF. The CDR3 DNA reads as TGTGCCAGCAGCCCCAAGGGGACGACAGGAAATGAGCAGTTCTTC.